A single sample gave rise to the 12 T cell receptor beta chains below, sequenced in a study of cytomegalovirus exposure and HLA in healthy donors. Researchers ran the PCR with 60 Vbeta and 13 Jbeta primers. The method was immunoSEQ multiplex PCR; TCRdb's version includes in-frame clones alone and lacks a portion of them. The sample includes fewer than 250,000 clones, around 84% of them seen just once. Sequencing was done on a sample of PBMCs. The receptor set was obtained from a woman aged 18 to 35 in good health and CMV-seronegative.

The chain has TRBV4-1 and TRBJ1-2, with TRBD1 matching over 8 bases. This CDR3 has 20 residues. Per the germline V gene, CDR1 is MGHRA and CDR2 is YSYEKL. Losses at the gene ends were 0 bases for V and 0 bases for J; bases not matched to a gene: 15. This CDR3 reads CASSQEISGQAISPNYGYTF. The CDR3 bases are TGCGCCAGCAGCCAAGAAATCTCGGGACAGGCCATTAGTCCTAACTATGGCTACACCTTC.

The chain couples TRBV9 to TRBJ2-1, with 7 nucleotides matching TRBD2. Germline CDR1 SGDLS, CDR2 YYNGEE. The J segment lost 0 bases and the V segment lost 0 bases, leaving 6 bases of the junction unmatched. This CDR3 has 17 residues. In DNA form, the CDR3 reads TGTGCCAGCAGCGTAGTAGGCGGGGGAAGCTCCTACAATGAGCAGTTCTTC. It is translated as CASSVVGGGSSYNEQFF. The full variable domain, its missing parts supplied by reference TRBV9 and TRBJ2-1, is DSGVTQTPKHLITATGQRVTLRCSPRSGDLSVYWYQQSLDQGLQFLIQYYNGEERAKGNILERFSAQQFPDLHSELNLSSLELGDSALYFCASSVVGGGSSYNEQFFGPGTRLTVL.

The gene calls are TRBV6-1 and TRBJ2-7; possible D gene TRBD1, 6 bases. CDR1 is MNHNS, CDR2 SASEGT, per germline. This CDR3 is built from 13 residues. Trimming took 2 bases from V and 5 from J, leaving 10 bases between them. The chain's CDR3 is CASSEQRGNEQYF. CDR3 bases: TGTGCCAGCAGTGAACAAAGGGGGAACGAGCAGTACTTC.

The gene calls are TRBV7-9 and TRBJ2-7; 10 bases are shared with TRBD1. Germline CDR1 and CDR2: SEHNR and FQNEAQ (reference sequence). The trim removed 4 bases at V and 7 bases at J, leaving 7 bases unmatched. The CDR3 consists of 14 residues. The CDR3 nucleotides read TGTGCCAGCAGCTCGACAGGGGGCTTGGAAGAGCAGTACTTC. It is translated as CASSSTGGLEEQYF.

CDR3 coding DNA: TGTGCCAGCAGCCCCACCCGGGGGGTTGGGTACGAGCAGTACTTC. Its translation: CASSPTRGVGYEQYF. The V call is TRBV9, the J call TRBJ2-5; TRBD2 matches at 7 bases. The J call may be in error: the DNA end matches TRBJ2-7 better. This CDR3 is built from 15 residues. Germline loops: CDR1 SGDLS, CDR2 YYNGEE.

This chain connects TRBV2 to TRBJ2-5, with D perhaps matching TRBD1 (6 bases). V lost 7 bases and J 5 bases, leaving 20 bases between the germline ends. Looked up from germline, CDR1 is SNHLY and CDR2 is FYNNEI. The CDR3 sequence is 15 residues long. This CDR3 is CASKIGSLQGETQYF. In DNA form, the CDR3 reads TGTGCCAGCAAAATAGGTAGTCTTCAGGGGGAGACCCAGTACTTC.

The chain combines TRBV7-2 with TRBJ2-1, with a tentative D call TRBD1 (5 bases). V lost 5 bases to trimming and J lost 8 bases, with 16 bases between them. This CDR3 region has 14 residues. Per the germline V gene, CDR1 is SGHTA and CDR2 is FQGNSA. DNA of the CDR3: TGTGCCAGCAGCAGCGCTGTAGGGGTGGATGAGCAGTTCTTC. Translation: CASSSAVGVDEQFF.

The chain is built from TRBV7-2 and TRBJ2-1; D ambiguous. V lost 3 bases, J lost 6 bases, and 18 bases lay in between. The V gene's germline CDR1 is SGHTA and CDR2 FQGNSA. CDR3 length: 16 residues. CDR3 bases: TGTGCCAGCAGCTTCCAAAGGTTTCACGCAGGCAATGAGCAGTTCTTC. The encoded protein is CASSFQRFHAGNEQFF.

The CDR3 DNA follows: TGTGCCAGCAGTTACTCGTCGCGCACTAGCTCCTACGAGCAGTACTTC. As protein: CASSYSSRTSSYEQYF. The V call is TRBV6-5, the J call TRBJ2-7; weak D call: TRBD2 (5 bases). The V gene lost 0 bases and the J gene lost 0 bases, with 12 bases spanning the gap. This CDR3 region has 16 residues. The germline gives CDR1 MNHEY, CDR2 SVGAGI.

The rearrangement uses TRBV28 and TRBJ2-7, with 9 bases lining up with TRBD1. CDR3 size: 14 residues. With 6 bases clipped from V and 3 bases from J, the junction kept 6 bases outside the gene matches. In germline, CDR1 is MDHEN, CDR2 SYDVKM. CDR3 nucleotides: TGTGCCAGCAGGAGCCCGGGACAGGGCTACGAGCAGTACTTC. Translated, it gives CASRSPGQGYEQYF.

The genes are TRBV11-1 and TRBJ2-5, with 8 bases matching TRBD2. Germline V lookup: CDR1 SGHAT, CDR2 FQDESV (reference sequence). The CDR3 has 14 amino acids. Trimming took 6 bases from V and 6 from J; bases not matched to a gene: 9. The CDR3 reads CASSRDSGGKTQYF. The CDR3 nucleotides read TGTGCCAGCAGTCGTGACAGCGGGGGAAAGACCCAGTACTTC.

The CDR3 DNA sequence: TGTGCCTGGAGTACAGGGAATTCTGGAAACACCATATATTTT. Translated: CAWSTGNSGNTIYF. The rearrangement links TRBV30 to TRBJ1-3; TRBD1 is a possible D gene (6 bases). The V gene lost 2 bases and the J gene lost 1 base, with 9 bases spanning the gap. The germline CDR1 and CDR2 sequences are GTSNPN and SVGIG (reference sequence). The CDR3 is 14 residues long. The complete variable domain, with remaining parts taken from reference TRBV30 and TRBJ1-3, reads SQTIHQWPATLVQPVGSPLSLECTVEGTSNPNLYWYRQAAGRGLQLLFYSVGIGQISSEVPQNLSASRPQDRQFILSSKKLLLSDSGFYLCAWSTGNSGNTIYFGEGSWLTVV.